Listed below are T cell receptor beta chains from one sample, sequenced in a study of OX40 agonist ivuxolimab in advanced cancers. Assay used: immunoSEQ multiplex PCR; TCRdb lists only in-frame clones, some missing. The profile shows 20,000 to 25,000 clones, around 87% of them singletons. The source was CD4+ or CD8+ T cells sorted from blood, collected in a trial of the OX40 agonist ivuxolimab. All receptors come from an adult with an advanced solid tumor such as melanoma, head and neck, liver or kidney cancer. Each CDR3 is given with its conserved first and last residue. The order of the fields is V gene, D gene, J gene, clone size, CDR3 DNA, CDR3 protein. D genes are given only for firm matches. Clone size is stated in some rows and not others, as once, few, many or a class when expanded.

v_call: TRBV10-3
d_call: NA
j_call: TRBJ2-6
clone_size: NA
cdr3_nt: TGTGCCATCAGTGAGGAAGACAGCGGACTCTCTGGGGCCAACGTCCTGACTTTC
cdr3_aa: CAISEEDSGLSGANVLTF

v_call: TRBV15
d_call: NA
j_call: TRBJ2-7
clone_size: NA
cdr3_nt: TGTGCCACCAGCAGAGAGTACGGAGCCTACGAGCAGTACTTC
cdr3_aa: CATSREYGAYEQYF

v_call: TRBV27
d_call: NA
j_call: TRBJ2-7
clone_size: NA
cdr3_nt: TGTGCCAGCAGGTCCGAGGGCGAGCAGTACTTC
cdr3_aa: CASRSEGEQYF

v_call: TRBV19
d_call: TRBD1
j_call: TRBJ2-7
clone_size: NA
cdr3_nt: TGTGCCAGTAGTGCCACCGGGACAGGAACCTACGAGCAGTACTTC
cdr3_aa: CASSATGTGTYEQYF

v_call: TRBV7-2
d_call: NA
j_call: TRBJ2-5
clone_size: few
cdr3_nt: TGTGCCAGCAGCCTCGTCCCTAGGGGGTGGGAGACCCAGTACTTC
cdr3_aa: CASSLVPRGWETQYF

v_call: TRBV5-8
d_call: TRBD1
j_call: TRBJ2-7
clone_size: NA
cdr3_nt: TGTGCCAGCAGCCCGGGACAGGGGGCGTACGAGCAGTACTTC
cdr3_aa: CASSPGQGAYEQYF

v_call: TRBV2
d_call: TRBD1
j_call: TRBJ1-5
clone_size: NA
cdr3_nt: TGTGCCAGCGTCGGCAGGGGGAATCAGCCCCAGCATTTT
cdr3_aa: CASVGRGNQPQHF

v_call: TRBV10-3
d_call: TRBD2
j_call: TRBJ2-5
clone_size: few
cdr3_nt: TGTGCCATTGCGGGAGCGGGGGGCCCTCAAGAGACCCAGTACTTC
cdr3_aa: CAIAGAGGPQETQYF

v_call: TRBV19
d_call: NA
j_call: TRBJ1-5
clone_size: NA
cdr3_nt: TGTGCCAGTAGTATAGTACGGTATAGCAATCAGCCCCAGCATTTT
cdr3_aa: CASSIVRYSNQPQHF

v_call: TRBV30
d_call: NA
j_call: TRBJ1-6
clone_size: NA
cdr3_nt: TGTGCCTGGAGTCCGATGGGTTCACCCCTCCACTTT
cdr3_aa: CAWSPMGSPLHF

v_call: TRBV4-1
d_call: TRBD2
j_call: TRBJ2-5
clone_size: NA
cdr3_nt: TGCGCCAGCAGCCAGGGGACTAGCACTCAAGAGACCCAGTACTTC
cdr3_aa: CASSQGTSTQETQYF

v_call: TRBV7-2
d_call: NA
j_call: TRBJ1-2
clone_size: once
cdr3_nt: TGTGCCAGCAGCTTAGCGTCACCGTATTACTATGGCTACACCTTC
cdr3_aa: CASSLASPYYYGYTF

v_call: TRBV11-2
d_call: TRBD2
j_call: TRBJ2-1
clone_size: once
cdr3_nt: TGTGCCAGCAGCCCCTTTGCGGGGGATCCCTACAATGAGCAGTTCTTC
cdr3_aa: CASSPFAGDPYNEQFF

v_call: TRBV7-3
d_call: TRBD2
j_call: TRBJ2-1
clone_size: NA
cdr3_nt: TGTGCCAGCGCCTCTCCCGGGACTACCTACAATGAGCAGTTCTTC
cdr3_aa: CASASPGTTYNEQFF

v_call: TRBV9
d_call: TRBD1
j_call: TRBJ1-2
clone_size: NA
cdr3_nt: TGTGCCAGCAGCGAACCCCGGGGACAGGGGGTCTATGGCTACACCTTC
cdr3_aa: CASSEPRGQGVYGYTF

v_call: TRBV29-1
d_call: NA
j_call: TRBJ2-7
clone_size: NA
cdr3_nt: TGCAGCGTTCAACTTCCGGGACTCAACTACGAGCAGTACTTC
cdr3_aa: CSVQLPGLNYEQYF

v_call: TRBV5-4
d_call: TRBD1
j_call: TRBJ1-2
clone_size: NA
cdr3_nt: TGTGCCAGCAGCTTGGACACAGGGGTCTATGGCTACACCTTC
cdr3_aa: CASSLDTGVYGYTF

v_call: TRBV4-1
d_call: NA
j_call: TRBJ1-1
clone_size: NA
cdr3_nt: TGCGCCAGCAGCCAAGATGAGTGGTACGGACACAACACTGAAGCTTTCTTT
cdr3_aa: CASSQDEWYGHNTEAFF

v_call: TRBV5-6
d_call: NA
j_call: TRBJ2-5
clone_size: NA
cdr3_nt: TGTGCCAGCAGCCGGGGAGCAGAGACCCAGTACTTC
cdr3_aa: CASSRGAETQYF

v_call: TRBV7-9
d_call: NA
j_call: TRBJ2-2
clone_size: NA
cdr3_nt: TGTGCCAGCAGCCTAGGCCTCGGCGGGGAGCTGTTTTTT
cdr3_aa: CASSLGLGGELFF

v_call: TRBV6-5
d_call: NA
j_call: TRBJ2-3
clone_size: few
cdr3_nt: TGTGCCAGCAGCCCCCCCGGGGGCTTCACAGATACGCAGTATTTT
cdr3_aa: CASSPPGGFTDTQYF

v_call: TRBV27
d_call: NA
j_call: TRBJ1-2
clone_size: few
cdr3_nt: TGTGCCAGCAGTTTATTTGGGGGGGACGGAAACTATGGCTACACCTTC
cdr3_aa: CASSLFGGDGNYGYTF

v_call: TRBV14
d_call: NA
j_call: TRBJ2-7
clone_size: NA
cdr3_nt: TGTGCCAGCAGCCAAGACAGGATCGCCTACGAGCAGTACTTC
cdr3_aa: CASSQDRIAYEQYF

v_call: TRBV6-4
d_call: NA
j_call: TRBJ2-3
clone_size: few
cdr3_nt: TGTGCCAGCAGTGACGGCGAGAGCACAGATACGCAGTATTTT
cdr3_aa: CASSDGESTDTQYF

v_call: TRBV30
d_call: NA
j_call: TRBJ1-1
clone_size: NA
cdr3_nt: TGTGCCTGGGGGGACGGAATGAACACTGAAGCTTTCTTT
cdr3_aa: CAWGDGMNTEAFF

v_call: TRBV19
d_call: NA
j_call: TRBJ2-5
clone_size: NA
cdr3_nt: TGTGCCAGTAGTATCGGGGTGGCAGGTCTAGAGACCCAGTACTTC
cdr3_aa: CASSIGVAGLETQYF

v_call: TRBV28
d_call: NA
j_call: TRBJ2-1
clone_size: NA
cdr3_nt: TGTGCCAGCAACCCAGGGGACAACTACAATGAGCAGTTCTTC
cdr3_aa: CASNPGDNYNEQFF

v_call: TRBV7-9
d_call: NA
j_call: TRBJ2-1
clone_size: NA
cdr3_nt: TGTGCCAGCAGCCCTAGTATGGAGCAGTTCTTC
cdr3_aa: CASSPSMEQFF

v_call: TRBV7-9
d_call: TRBD1
j_call: TRBJ1-2
clone_size: few
cdr3_nt: TGTGCCAGCAGCTTTACACACAGGGGGCTCTATGGCTACACCTTC
cdr3_aa: CASSFTHRGLYGYTF

v_call: TRBV7-2
d_call: TRBD2
j_call: TRBJ2-5
clone_size: NA
cdr3_nt: TGTGCCAGCAGCAGCGGACTAGCGGGGGGCTTCGAGACCCAGTACTTC
cdr3_aa: CASSSGLAGGFETQYF

v_call: TRBV4-1
d_call: NA
j_call: TRBJ2-7
clone_size: NA
cdr3_nt: TGCGCCAGCAGCGAGGGATTCATCTACGAGCAGTACTTC
cdr3_aa: CASSEGFIYEQYF

v_call: TRBV19
d_call: NA
j_call: TRBJ1-5
clone_size: NA
cdr3_nt: TGTGCCAGTAGTGGAATCTCCCAGCTAGGCTGGGTAAGCAATCAGCCCCAGCATTTT
cdr3_aa: CASSGISQLGWVSNQPQHF

v_call: TRBV5-4
d_call: TRBD2
j_call: TRBJ2-1
clone_size: NA
cdr3_nt: TGTGCCAGCAGCTTTTCTAGCGGGGTATACAATGAGCAGTTCTTC
cdr3_aa: CASSFSSGVYNEQFF

v_call: TRBV9
d_call: TRBD2
j_call: TRBJ2-1
clone_size: few
cdr3_nt: TGTGCCAGCAGCGGTCCTAGCGGGGGGGCCTACAATGAGCAGTTCTTC
cdr3_aa: CASSGPSGGAYNEQFF

v_call: TRBV19
d_call: NA
j_call: TRBJ1-6
clone_size: NA
cdr3_nt: TGTGCCAGTATGGTGGCAGGTTATAATTCACCCCTCCACTTT
cdr3_aa: CASMVAGYNSPLHF

v_call: TRBV4-3
d_call: TRBD1
j_call: TRBJ1-2
clone_size: NA
cdr3_nt: TGCGCCAGCACCGGAGCCAGGGGGCCTAACTATGGCTACACCTTC
cdr3_aa: CASTGARGPNYGYTF

v_call: TRBV6-4
d_call: NA
j_call: TRBJ1-5
clone_size: NA
cdr3_nt: TGTGCCAGCGCCCCAGGGTCCAATCAGCCCCAGCATTTT
cdr3_aa: CASAPGSNQPQHF

v_call: TRBV27
d_call: TRBD1
j_call: TRBJ2-7
clone_size: NA
cdr3_nt: TGTGCCAGCAGTTTATCGGGACAGGGGTTCTACGAGCAGTACTTC
cdr3_aa: CASSLSGQGFYEQYF

v_call: TRBV19
d_call: NA
j_call: TRBJ1-2
clone_size: NA
cdr3_nt: TGTGCCAGTAGTCCCCCTTTGGGGTCCGGGGTCTATGGCTACACCTTC
cdr3_aa: CASSPPLGSGVYGYTF

v_call: TRBV14
d_call: NA
j_call: TRBJ2-7
clone_size: NA
cdr3_nt: TGTGCCAGCAGCCACGGGAGCTCCTACGAGCAGTACTTC
cdr3_aa: CASSHGSSYEQYF

v_call: TRBV18
d_call: NA
j_call: TRBJ2-7
clone_size: NA
cdr3_nt: TGTGCCAGCTCACCTTCCGGGGCAGGGGTCCATGAGCAGTACTTC
cdr3_aa: CASSPSGAGVHEQYF

v_call: TRBV7-6
d_call: TRBD1
j_call: TRBJ1-2
clone_size: NA
cdr3_nt: TGTGCCAGCAGCGTAGAGTCCGGGACAGGGGCCAACTATGGCTACACCTTC
cdr3_aa: CASSVESGTGANYGYTF

v_call: TRBV4-3
d_call: TRBD2
j_call: TRBJ2-3
clone_size: NA
cdr3_nt: TGCGCCAGCAGCTGGGGGGGACTCACAGATACGCAGTATTTT
cdr3_aa: CASSWGGLTDTQYF

v_call: TRBV4-3
d_call: NA
j_call: TRBJ2-7
clone_size: NA
cdr3_nt: TGCGCCAGCAGCCAAGTTGCCCAAGACCTCTACGAGCAGTACTTC
cdr3_aa: CASSQVAQDLYEQYF

v_call: TRBV15
d_call: NA
j_call: TRBJ1-1
clone_size: NA
cdr3_nt: TGTGCCACCAGCAGAGGGGGCAGGGGAAGGACTGAAGCTTTCTTT
cdr3_aa: CATSRGGRGRTEAFF

v_call: TRBV5-5
d_call: NA
j_call: TRBJ2-7
clone_size: NA
cdr3_nt: TGTGCCAGCAGCTCAGGGGTCGGATACGAGCAGTACTTC
cdr3_aa: CASSSGVGYEQYF

v_call: TRBV5-1
d_call: TRBD1
j_call: TRBJ1-1
clone_size: NA
cdr3_nt: TGCGCCAGCAGCTACGACAGGGGTGAAGCTTTCTTT
cdr3_aa: CASSYDRGEAFF

v_call: TRBV7-7
d_call: NA
j_call: TRBJ2-1
clone_size: NA
cdr3_nt: TGTGCTAGCAGCTTTGCGACGACGCCCGACAATGAGCAGTTCTTC
cdr3_aa: CASSFATTPDNEQFF

v_call: TRBV9
d_call: TRBD2
j_call: TRBJ2-3
clone_size: NA
cdr3_nt: TGTGCCAGCAGCGAGCCTCTAGCGGGGGACACAGATACGCAGTATTTT
cdr3_aa: CASSEPLAGDTDTQYF

v_call: TRBV18
d_call: TRBD1
j_call: TRBJ2-7
clone_size: NA
cdr3_nt: TGTGCCAGCTCGCCTTCCGGGACAGGGTCCTACGAGCAGTACTTC
cdr3_aa: CASSPSGTGSYEQYF

v_call: TRBV19
d_call: NA
j_call: TRBJ1-2
clone_size: NA
cdr3_nt: TGTGCCAGTTGCTTTGGTACAGGGTATGGCTACACCTTC
cdr3_aa: CASCFGTGYGYTF

v_call: TRBV18
d_call: NA
j_call: TRBJ2-7
clone_size: NA
cdr3_nt: TGTGCCAGCTCACCACCCTCTCAATCCTACGAGCAGTACTTC
cdr3_aa: CASSPPSQSYEQYF

v_call: TRBV30
d_call: NA
j_call: TRBJ1-1
clone_size: NA
cdr3_nt: TGTGCCTGGAGTGGGGCAGGGAACACTGAAGCTTTCTTT
cdr3_aa: CAWSGAGNTEAFF